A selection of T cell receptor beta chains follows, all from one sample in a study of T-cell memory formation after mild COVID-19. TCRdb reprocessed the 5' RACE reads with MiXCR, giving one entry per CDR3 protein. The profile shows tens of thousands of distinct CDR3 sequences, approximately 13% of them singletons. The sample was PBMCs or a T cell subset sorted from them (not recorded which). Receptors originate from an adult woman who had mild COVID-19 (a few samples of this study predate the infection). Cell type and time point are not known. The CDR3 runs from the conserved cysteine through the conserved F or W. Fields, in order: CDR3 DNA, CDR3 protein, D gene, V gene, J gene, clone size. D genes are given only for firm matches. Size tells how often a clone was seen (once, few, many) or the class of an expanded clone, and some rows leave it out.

TGTGCCAGCAGCTTGGGACTTACGTCCGTCAATGAGCAGTTCTTC	CASSLGLTSVNEQFF	.	TRBV7-9	TRBJ2-1	.
TGTGCCAGCAGCCCCCAAACTAGCCCTCCAGATACGCAGTATTTT	CASSPQTSPPDTQYF	.	TRBV9	TRBJ2-3	many
TGTGCCAGCAGCCACGGGATGAGCGGGGGGTCCACAGATACGCAGTATTTT	CASSHGMSGGSTDTQYF	TRBD2	TRBV7-9	TRBJ2-3	few
TGCGCCAGCAGCCAAGCGAGCCTAGCGGGAGGGCCCTACAATGAGCAGTTCTTC	CASSQASLAGGPYNEQFF	TRBD2	TRBV4-3	TRBJ2-1	few
TGTGCCAGCAGTTTCTTCGGGCCGGATACGCAGTATTTT	CASSFFGPDTQYF	.	TRBV27	TRBJ2-3	.
TGTGCCAGCCCTAGACACACGAACACCGGGGAGCTGTTTTTT	CASPRHTNTGELFF	.	TRBV7-9	TRBJ2-2	.
TGTGCCAGCAGCCTCCTCGGTAGGGGCTACGAGCAGTACTTC	CASSLLGRGYEQYF	.	TRBV27	TRBJ2-7	few
TGTGCCAGCAGCTTAGGGTCTGAGCAGTTCTTC	CASSLGSEQFF	.	TRBV7-9	TRBJ2-1	.
TGTGCCAGCAGTCGAATAGCGGGGGGGTACCAAGAGACCCAGTACTTC	CASSRIAGGYQETQYF	TRBD2	TRBV6-5	TRBJ2-5	.
TGTGCCAGCAGTCTGACGAGCGGACACGAGCAGTACTTC	CASSLTSGHEQYF	.	TRBV7-6	TRBJ2-7	many
TGCGCCAGCAGCTCTAGCGGTGGGGGGCATCGGTACAATGAGCAGTTCTTC	CASSSSGGGHRYNEQFF	.	TRBV5-1	TRBJ2-1	.
TGTGCCAGCAGCTTTCCTTGGGGACAGGGTCTCGACGAGCAGTACTTC	CASSFPWGQGLDEQYF	TRBD1	TRBV5-6	TRBJ2-7	few
TGTGCCAGCAGTCCGGGACAGCCCTACGAGCAGTACTTC	CASSPGQPYEQYF	TRBD1	TRBV12-3/TRBV12-4	TRBJ2-7	few
TGTGCCAGCAGCGCTGGAGATGTCGAGATTTCCTACGAGCAGTACTTC	CASSAGDVEISYEQYF	.	TRBV2	TRBJ2-7	few
TGTGCCAGCAGTGGACAGGGGTTTGGAGAGACCCAGTACTTC	CASSGQGFGETQYF	TRBD1	TRBV25-1	TRBJ2-5	.